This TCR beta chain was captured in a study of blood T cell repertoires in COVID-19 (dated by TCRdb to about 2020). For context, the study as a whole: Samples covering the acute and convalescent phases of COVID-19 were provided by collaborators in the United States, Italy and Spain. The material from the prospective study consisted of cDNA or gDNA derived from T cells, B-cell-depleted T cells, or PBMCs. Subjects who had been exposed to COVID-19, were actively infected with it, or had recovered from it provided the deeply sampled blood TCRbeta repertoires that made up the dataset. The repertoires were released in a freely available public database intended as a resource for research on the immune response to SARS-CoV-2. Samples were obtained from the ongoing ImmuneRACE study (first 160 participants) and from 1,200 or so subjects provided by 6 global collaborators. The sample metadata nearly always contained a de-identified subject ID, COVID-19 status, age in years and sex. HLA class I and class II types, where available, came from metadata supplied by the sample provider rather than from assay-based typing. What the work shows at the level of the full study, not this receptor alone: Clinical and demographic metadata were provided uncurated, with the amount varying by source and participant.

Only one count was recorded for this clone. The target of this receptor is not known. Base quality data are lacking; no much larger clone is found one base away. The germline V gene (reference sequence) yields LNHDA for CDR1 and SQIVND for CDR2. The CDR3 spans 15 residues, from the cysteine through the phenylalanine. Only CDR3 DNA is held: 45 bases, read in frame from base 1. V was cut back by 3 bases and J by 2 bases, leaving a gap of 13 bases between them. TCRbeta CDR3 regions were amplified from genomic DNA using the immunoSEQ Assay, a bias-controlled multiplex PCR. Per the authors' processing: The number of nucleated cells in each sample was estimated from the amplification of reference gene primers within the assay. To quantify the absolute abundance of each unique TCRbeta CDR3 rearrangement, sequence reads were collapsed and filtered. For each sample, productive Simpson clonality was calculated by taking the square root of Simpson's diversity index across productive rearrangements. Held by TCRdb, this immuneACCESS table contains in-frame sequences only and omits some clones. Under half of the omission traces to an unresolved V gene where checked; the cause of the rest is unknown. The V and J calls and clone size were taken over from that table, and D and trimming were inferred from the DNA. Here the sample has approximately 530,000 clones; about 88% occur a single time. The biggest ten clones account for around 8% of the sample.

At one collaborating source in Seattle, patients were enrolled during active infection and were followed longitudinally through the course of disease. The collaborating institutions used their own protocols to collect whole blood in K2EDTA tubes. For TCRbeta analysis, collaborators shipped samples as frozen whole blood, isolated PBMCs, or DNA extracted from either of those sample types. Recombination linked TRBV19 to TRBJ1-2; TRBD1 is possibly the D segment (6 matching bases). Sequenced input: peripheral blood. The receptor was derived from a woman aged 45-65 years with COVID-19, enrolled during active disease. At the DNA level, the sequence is TGTGCCAGTAGTATTCCCGGGGGGCGGAACTATGGCTACACCTTC. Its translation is CASSIPGGRNYGYTF.